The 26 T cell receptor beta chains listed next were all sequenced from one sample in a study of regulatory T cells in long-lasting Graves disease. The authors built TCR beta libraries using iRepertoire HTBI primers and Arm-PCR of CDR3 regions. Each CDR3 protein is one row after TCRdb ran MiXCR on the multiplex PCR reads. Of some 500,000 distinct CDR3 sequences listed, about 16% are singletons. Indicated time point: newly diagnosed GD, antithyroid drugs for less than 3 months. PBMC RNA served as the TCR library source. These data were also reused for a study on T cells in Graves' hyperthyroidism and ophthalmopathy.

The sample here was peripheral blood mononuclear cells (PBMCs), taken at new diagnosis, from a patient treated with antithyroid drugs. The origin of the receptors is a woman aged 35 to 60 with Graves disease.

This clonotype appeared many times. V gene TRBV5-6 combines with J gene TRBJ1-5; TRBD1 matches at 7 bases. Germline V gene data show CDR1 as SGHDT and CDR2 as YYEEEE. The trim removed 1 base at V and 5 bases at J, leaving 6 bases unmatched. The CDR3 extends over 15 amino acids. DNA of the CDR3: TGTGCCAGCAGCTTGTCCGACAGGGAACATCAGCCCCAGCATTTT. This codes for CASSLSDREHQPQHF.

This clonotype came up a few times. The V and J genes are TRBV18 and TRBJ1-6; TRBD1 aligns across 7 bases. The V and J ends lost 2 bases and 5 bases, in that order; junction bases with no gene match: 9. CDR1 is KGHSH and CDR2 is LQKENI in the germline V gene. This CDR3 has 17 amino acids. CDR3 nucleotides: TGTGCCAGCTCACCATATTCCCCCGGGACAGATAATTCACCCCTCCACTTT. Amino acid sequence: CASSPYSPGTDNSPLHF.

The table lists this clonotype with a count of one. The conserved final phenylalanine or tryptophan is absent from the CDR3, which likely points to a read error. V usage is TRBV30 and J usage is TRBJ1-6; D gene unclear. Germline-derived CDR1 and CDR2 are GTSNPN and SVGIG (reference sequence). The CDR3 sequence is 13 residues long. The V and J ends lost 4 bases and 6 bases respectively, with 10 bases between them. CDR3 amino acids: CAWIGLGNSPLHI. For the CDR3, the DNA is TGTGCCTGGATTGGATTGGGTAATTCACCCCTCCACATT.

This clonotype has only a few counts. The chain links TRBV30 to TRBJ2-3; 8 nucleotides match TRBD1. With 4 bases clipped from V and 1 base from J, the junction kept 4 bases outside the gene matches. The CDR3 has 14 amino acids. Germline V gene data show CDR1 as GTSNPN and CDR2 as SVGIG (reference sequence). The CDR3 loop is CAWTGGFGTDTQYF. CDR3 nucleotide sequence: TGTGCCTGGACAGGGGGCTTCGGCACAGATACGCAGTATTTT.

The CDR3, as DNA: TGTGCCAGCACCCAAGGACAGGGGGCTGGAAACACCATATATTTT. It is translated as CASTQGQGAGNTIYF. The chain carries TRBV6-1 and TRBJ1-3; 10 nucleotides line up with TRBD1. Germline-derived CDR1 and CDR2 are MNHNS and SASEGT. V was pared by 7 bases and J by 2 bases, with 5 bases of the junction left unmatched. CDR3 length equals 15 residues.

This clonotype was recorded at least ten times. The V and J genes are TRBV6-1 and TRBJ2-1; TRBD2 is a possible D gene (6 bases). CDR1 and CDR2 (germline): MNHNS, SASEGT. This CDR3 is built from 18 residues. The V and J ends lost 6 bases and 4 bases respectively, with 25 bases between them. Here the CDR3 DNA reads TGTGCCAGCAGCTCTGTGGGTCGGAGGGCAAGGGTTTACAATGAGCAGTTCTTC. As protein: CASSSVGRRARVYNEQFF.

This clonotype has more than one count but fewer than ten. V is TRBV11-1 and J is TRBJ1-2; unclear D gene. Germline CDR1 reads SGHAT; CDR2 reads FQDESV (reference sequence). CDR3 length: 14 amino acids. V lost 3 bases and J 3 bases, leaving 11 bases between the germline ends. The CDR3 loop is CASSLRAEDYGYTF. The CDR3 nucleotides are TGTGCCAGCAGCTTGCGGGCGGAGGACTATGGCTACACCTTC.

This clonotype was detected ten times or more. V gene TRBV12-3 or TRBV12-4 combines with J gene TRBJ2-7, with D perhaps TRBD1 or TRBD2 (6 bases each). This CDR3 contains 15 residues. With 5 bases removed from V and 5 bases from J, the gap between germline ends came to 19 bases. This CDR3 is CASSPSGGGADEQYF. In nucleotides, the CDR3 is TGTGCCAGCAGTCCGTCCGGAGGGGGTGCCGACGAGCAGTACTTC.

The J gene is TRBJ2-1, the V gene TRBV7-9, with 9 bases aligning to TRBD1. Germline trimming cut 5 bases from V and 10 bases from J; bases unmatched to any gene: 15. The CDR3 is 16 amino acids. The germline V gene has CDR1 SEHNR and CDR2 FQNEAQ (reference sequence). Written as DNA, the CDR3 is TGTGCCAGCAGCACCCGTGGGGGGGGACAGGGATGGGAGCAGTTCTTC. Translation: CASSTRGGGQGWEQFF. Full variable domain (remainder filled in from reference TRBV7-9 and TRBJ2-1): DTGVSQNPRHKITKRGQNVTFRCDPISEHNRLYWYRQTLGQGPEFLTYFQNEAQLEKSRLLSDRFSAERPKGSFSTLEIQRTEQGDSAMYLCASSTRGGGQGWEQFFGPGTRLTVL.

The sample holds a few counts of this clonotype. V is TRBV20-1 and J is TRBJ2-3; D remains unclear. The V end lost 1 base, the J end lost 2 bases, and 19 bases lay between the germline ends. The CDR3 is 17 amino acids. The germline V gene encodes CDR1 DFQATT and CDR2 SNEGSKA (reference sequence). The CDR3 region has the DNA TGCAGTGCTAGAGTCCCCAGGCAGTCCTACTACACAGATACGCAGTATTTT. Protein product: CSARVPRQSYYTDTQYF.

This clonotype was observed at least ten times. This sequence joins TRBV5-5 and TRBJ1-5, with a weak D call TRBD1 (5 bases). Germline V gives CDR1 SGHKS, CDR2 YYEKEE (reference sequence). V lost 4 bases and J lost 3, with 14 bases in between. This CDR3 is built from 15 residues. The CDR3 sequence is CASSGQGRDNQPQHF. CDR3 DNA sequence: TGTGCCAGCAGCGGACAAGGGAGGGACAATCAGCCCCAGCATTTT.

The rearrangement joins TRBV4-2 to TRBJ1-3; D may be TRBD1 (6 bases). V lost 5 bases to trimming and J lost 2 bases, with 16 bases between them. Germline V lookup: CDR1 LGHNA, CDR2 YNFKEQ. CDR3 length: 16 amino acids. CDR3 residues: CASSYQGRAAGNTIYF. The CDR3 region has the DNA TGTGCCAGCAGCTATCAGGGGAGGGCCGCTGGAAACACCATATATTTT.

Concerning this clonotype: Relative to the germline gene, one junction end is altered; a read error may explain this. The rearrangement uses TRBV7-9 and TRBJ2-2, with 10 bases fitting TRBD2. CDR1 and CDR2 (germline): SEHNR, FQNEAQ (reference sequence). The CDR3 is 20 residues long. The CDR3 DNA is TGTGCCAGCAGCTCCTCCCGACTTACTAGCGGGGCCTCGAGGACCGGGGAGTTGTTTTTT. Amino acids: CASSSSRLTSGASRTGELFF.

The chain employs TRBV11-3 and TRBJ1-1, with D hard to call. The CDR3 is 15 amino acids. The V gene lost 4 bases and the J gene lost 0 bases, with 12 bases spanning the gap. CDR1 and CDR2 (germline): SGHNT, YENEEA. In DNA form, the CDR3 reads TGTGCCAGCAGCTCGACCGGGATAATGAACACTGAAGCTTTCTTT. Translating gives CASSSTGIMNTEAFF. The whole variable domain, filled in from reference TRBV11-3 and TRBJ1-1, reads EAGVVQSPRYKIIEKKQPVAFWCNPISGHNTLYWYLQNLGQGPELLIRYENEEAVDDSQLPKDRFSAERLKGVDSTLKIQPAELGDSAVYLCASSSTGIMNTEAFFGQGTRLTVV.

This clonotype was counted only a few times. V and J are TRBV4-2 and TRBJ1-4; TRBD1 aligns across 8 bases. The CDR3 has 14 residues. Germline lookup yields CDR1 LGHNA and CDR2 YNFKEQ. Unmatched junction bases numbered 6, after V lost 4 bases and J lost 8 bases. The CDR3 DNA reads TGTGCCAGCAGCCCGGACAGGGTCGACGAAAAACTGTTTTTT. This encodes CASSPDRVDEKLFF.

The CDR3: CASSYPPPSGVITQETQYF. In nucleotides, the CDR3 is TGTGCCAGCAGTTACCCCCCCCCTAGCGGGGTAATAACCCAAGAGACCCAGTACTTC. The chain has TRBV6-5 and TRBJ2-5, with 9 positions matching TRBD2. Trimming cost V 2 bases and J 1 base; bases outside gene matches: 14. The CDR3 covers 19 residues. Per germline, CDR1 MNHEY and CDR2 SVGAGI.

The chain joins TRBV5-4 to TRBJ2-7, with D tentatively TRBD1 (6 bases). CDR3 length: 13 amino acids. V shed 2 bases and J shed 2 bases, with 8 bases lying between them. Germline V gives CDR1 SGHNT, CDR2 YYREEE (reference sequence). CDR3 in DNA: TGTGCCAGCAGCTTTGGGGGCCCCTACGAGCAGTACTTC. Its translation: CASSFGGPYEQYF. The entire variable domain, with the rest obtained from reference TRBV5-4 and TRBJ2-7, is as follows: ETGVTQSPTHLIKTRGQQVTLRCSSQSGHNTVSWYQQALGQGPQFIFQYYREEENGRGNFPPRFSGLQFPNYSSELNVNALELDDSALYLCASSFGGPYEQYFGPGTRLTVT.

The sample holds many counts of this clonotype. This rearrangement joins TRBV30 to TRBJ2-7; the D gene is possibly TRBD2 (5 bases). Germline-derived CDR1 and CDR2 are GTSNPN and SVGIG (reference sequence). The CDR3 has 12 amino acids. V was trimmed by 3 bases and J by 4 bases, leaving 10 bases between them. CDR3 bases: TGTGCCTGGAGCGTCACGGGGTACGAGCAGTACTTC. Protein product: CAWSVTGYEQYF.

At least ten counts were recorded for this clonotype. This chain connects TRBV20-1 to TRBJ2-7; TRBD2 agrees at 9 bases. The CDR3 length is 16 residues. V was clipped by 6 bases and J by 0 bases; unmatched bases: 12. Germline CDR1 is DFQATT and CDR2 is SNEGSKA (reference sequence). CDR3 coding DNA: TGCAGTGCAACCGTACTTAGCGGGGGAAGCTCCTACGAGCAGTACTTC. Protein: CSATVLSGGSSYEQYF.

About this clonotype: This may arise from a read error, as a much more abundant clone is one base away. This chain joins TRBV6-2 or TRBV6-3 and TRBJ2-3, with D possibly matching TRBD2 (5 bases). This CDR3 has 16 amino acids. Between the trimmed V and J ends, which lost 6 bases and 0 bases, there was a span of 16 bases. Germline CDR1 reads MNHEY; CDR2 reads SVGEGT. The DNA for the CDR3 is TGTGCCAGCAGGGCCAGCGGCACACCGAGCACAGATACGCAGTATTTT. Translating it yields CASRASGTPSTDTQYF.

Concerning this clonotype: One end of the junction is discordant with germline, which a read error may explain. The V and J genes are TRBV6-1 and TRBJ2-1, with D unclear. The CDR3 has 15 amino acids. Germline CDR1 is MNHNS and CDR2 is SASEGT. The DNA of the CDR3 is TGTGCCAGCTGTGAAGGGCGGAGCTCCTACAATGAGCAGTTCTTC. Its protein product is CASCEGRSSYNEQFF.

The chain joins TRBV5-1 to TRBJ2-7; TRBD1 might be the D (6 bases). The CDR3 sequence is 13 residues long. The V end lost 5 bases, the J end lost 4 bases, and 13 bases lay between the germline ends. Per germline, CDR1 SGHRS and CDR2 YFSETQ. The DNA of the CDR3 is TGCGCCAGCAGGAGGACGGACAGTTACGAGCAGTACTTC. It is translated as CASRRTDSYEQYF. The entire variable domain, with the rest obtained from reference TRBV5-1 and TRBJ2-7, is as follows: KAGVTQTPRYLIKTRGQQVTLSCSPISGHRSVSWYQQTPGQGLQFLFEYFSETQRNKGNFPGRFSGRQFSNSRSEMNVSTLELGDSALYLCASRRTDSYEQYFGPGTRLTVT.

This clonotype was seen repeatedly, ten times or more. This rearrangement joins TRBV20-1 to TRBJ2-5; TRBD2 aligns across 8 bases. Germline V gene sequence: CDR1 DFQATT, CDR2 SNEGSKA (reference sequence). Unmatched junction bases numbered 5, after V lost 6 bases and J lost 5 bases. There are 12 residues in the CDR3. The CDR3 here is CSARTSHETQYF. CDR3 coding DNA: TGCAGTGCAAGGACTAGCCATGAGACCCAGTACTTC.

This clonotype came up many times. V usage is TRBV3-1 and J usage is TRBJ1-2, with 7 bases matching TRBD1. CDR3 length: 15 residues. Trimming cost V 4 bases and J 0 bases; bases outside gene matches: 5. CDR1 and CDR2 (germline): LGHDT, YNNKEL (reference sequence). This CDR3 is CASSPTDRPNYGYTF. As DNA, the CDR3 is TGTGCCAGCAGCCCCACGGACAGGCCTAACTATGGCTACACCTTC.

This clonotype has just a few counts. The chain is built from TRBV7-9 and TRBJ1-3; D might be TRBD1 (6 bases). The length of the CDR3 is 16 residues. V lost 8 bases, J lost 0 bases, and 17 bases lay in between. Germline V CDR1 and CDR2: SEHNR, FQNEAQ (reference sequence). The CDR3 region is CASYLVTGDSGNTIYF. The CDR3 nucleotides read TGTGCCAGCTATCTCGTGACAGGCGACTCTGGAAACACCATATATTTT.

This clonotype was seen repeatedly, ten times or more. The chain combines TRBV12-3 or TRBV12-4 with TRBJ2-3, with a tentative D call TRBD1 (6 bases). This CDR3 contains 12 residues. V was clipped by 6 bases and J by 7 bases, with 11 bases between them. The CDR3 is CASSQGQNTQYF. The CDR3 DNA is TGTGCCAGCAGCCAGGGACAAAATACGCAGTATTTT.